Below, one T cell receptor (beta chain) is given with its context. What it recognizes is unknown. PCR used 60 Vbeta primers and 13 Jbeta primers. Only in-frame clones appear in the TCRdb table, and some are missing; sequencing was by immunoSEQ multiplex PCR. Found here are approximately 120,000 clones; the top ten clones hold 1%. The sample belongs to a study of cytomegalovirus exposure and HLA in healthy donors. At the level of the study: Around 79 million unique TCRs, all from HLA-typed donors, were included in an early release of the data. Points from the study as a whole: What a later analysis reportedly showed was that an Asian-associated ancestry cluster had fewer N-insertions than the roughly 670-donor mean.

At collection, donors were nominally healthy, but unrecorded immune exposures were probable. The CDR3 has 17 amino acids. The germline V gene has CDR1 MDHEN and CDR2 SYDVKM. Trimming stripped 4 bases from V and 4 bases from J, with 20 bases between. The receptor was derived from a man aged 18-30 years in good health and CMV-seronegative. The rearrangement uses TRBV28 and TRBJ1-3, with D maybe TRBD1 (5 bases). The sequenced sample consisted of PBMCs. The CDR3 DNA reads TGTGCCAGCAGTTCCGGGACTATCATTTCCTCCGGAAACACCATATATTTT. Translation: CASSSGTIISSGNTIYF.